The rows below give T cell receptor beta chains drawn from one sample of a study of T-cell memory formation after mild COVID-19. TCRdb recomputed calls from the 5' RACE reads with MiXCR, one row per CDR3 protein. The sample holds about 35,000 distinct CDR3 sequences, under 25% seen once. The sequenced material came from PBMCs or a T cell subset sorted from them (not recorded which). Every receptor here comes from an adult who had mild COVID-19 (a few samples of this study predate the infection). Cell type and time point are not known. Each CDR3 is given with its conserved first and last residue. A D gene is named only where the DNA matches it firmly. Clone size is given for some rows only: seen once, a few or many times, or a class if the clone is expanded.

V gene,J gene,D gene,clone size,CDR3 protein,CDR3 DNA
TRBV6-2/TRBV6-3,TRBJ2-7,NA,many,CASSYNRLDEQYF,TGTGCCAGCAGTTACAACAGACTAGACGAGCAGTACTTC
TRBV3-1,TRBJ2-7,TRBD2,medium-sized,CASSQETSGYEQYF,TGTGCCAGCAGCCAAGAGACTAGCGGGTACGAGCAGTACTTC
TRBV5-1,TRBJ1-1,NA,NA,CASTPGVGTEAFF,TGCGCCAGCACCCCCGGGGTAGGCACTGAAGCTTTCTTT
TRBV5-1,TRBJ1-5,NA,many,CASSLDSNQPQHF,TGCGCCAGCAGCTTGGATAGCAATCAGCCCCAGCATTTT
TRBV18,TRBJ2-6,NA,many,CASSPLPGTAGANVLTF,TGTGCCAGCTCACCCTTACCTGGGACGGCTGGGGCCAACGTCCTGACTTTC
TRBV12-5,TRBJ2-7,NA,many,CASGSPPMGDEQYF,TGTGCTAGTGGTTCCCCCCCCATGGGGGACGAGCAGTACTTC
TRBV18,TRBJ1-2,TRBD1,few,CASSPGQGEGDTF,TGTGCCAGCTCACCCGGACAGGGAGAAGGGGACACCTTC
TRBV6-1,TRBJ1-5,TRBD1,many,CASSGGDRASQPQHF,TGTGCCAGCAGTGGTGGGGACAGGGCAAGCCAGCCCCAGCATTTT
TRBV4-2,TRBJ2-7,TRBD1,many,CASSPGDRGLELAEQYF,TGTGCCAGCAGCCCCGGGGACAGGGGATTGGAGCTCGCCGAGCAGTACTTC
TRBV12-3/TRBV12-4,TRBJ2-7,NA,medium-sized,CASSLQGYEQYF,TGTGCCAGCAGTTTACAGGGCTACGAGCAGTACTTC
TRBV3-1,TRBJ2-7,TRBD1,many,CASSQFYRGMYEQYF,TGTGCCAGCAGCCAATTCTACAGGGGAATGTACGAGCAGTACTTC
TRBV7-9,TRBJ1-4,NA,NA,CASSSEGGTNEKLFF,TGTGCCAGCAGCTCCGAGGGAGGGACTAATGAAAAACTGTTTTTT
TRBV5-1,TRBJ2-1,TRBD1,many,CASSLGQGEYNEQFF,TGCGCCAGCAGCTTGGGACAGGGGGAGTACAATGAGCAGTTCTTC
TRBV14,TRBJ2-3,TRBD1,NA,CASSRTGGTDTQYF,TGTGCCAGCAGCCGGACAGGGGGCACAGATACGCAGTATTTT
TRBV2,TRBJ1-5,NA,NA,CASRDPGTWGNQPQHF,TGTGCCAGCAGAGACCCCGGGACCTGGGGCAATCAGCCCCAGCATTTT
TRBV12-3/TRBV12-4,TRBJ2-1,TRBD2,NA,CASSSYAGTSVLFF,TGTGCCAGCAGTTCTTATGCCGGGACTAGTGTTCTGTTCTTC
TRBV5-1,TRBJ1-1,NA,many,CASSPLGVGNTEAFF,TGCGCCAGCAGCCCACTAGGGGTGGGGAACACTGAAGCTTTCTTT
TRBV7-2,TRBJ1-2,NA,many,CASSSRTLGGYTF,TGTGCCAGCAGCTCCCGGACCTTGGGTGGCTACACCTTC
TRBV29-1,TRBJ1-2,NA,many,CSAPTLGYGYTF,TGCAGCGCGCCGACCCTAGGCTATGGCTACACCTTC
TRBV6-2/TRBV6-3,TRBJ1-5,TRBD1,many,CASTRQGRGINQPQHF,TGTGCCAGCACAAGACAGGGTAGGGGAATAAATCAGCCCCAGCATTTT
TRBV6-1,TRBJ2-1,TRBD1,NA,CASSEHWDSSYNEQFF,TGTGCCAGCAGTGAACATTGGGACAGTTCCTACAATGAGCAGTTCTTC
TRBV5-1,TRBJ2-5,TRBD2,many,CASSRTSGGQGTAQYF,TGCGCCAGCAGCAGGACTAGCGGGGGCCAGGGGACGGCCCAGTACTTC
TRBV6-5,TRBJ2-1,NA,many,CASSKNRGRGGSYNEQFF,TGTGCCAGCAGCAAAAACAGGGGTCGGGGGGGCTCCTACAATGAGCAGTTCTTC
TRBV5-1,TRBJ2-4,TRBD2,many,CASSWGTSGVIAKNIQYF,TGCGCCAGCAGCTGGGGGACTAGCGGGGTTATAGCCAAAAACATTCAGTACTTC
TRBV28,TRBJ2-3,NA,NA,CASSFLAGTDTQYF,TGTGCCAGCAGTTTTCTGGCTGGGACAGATACGCAGTATTTT